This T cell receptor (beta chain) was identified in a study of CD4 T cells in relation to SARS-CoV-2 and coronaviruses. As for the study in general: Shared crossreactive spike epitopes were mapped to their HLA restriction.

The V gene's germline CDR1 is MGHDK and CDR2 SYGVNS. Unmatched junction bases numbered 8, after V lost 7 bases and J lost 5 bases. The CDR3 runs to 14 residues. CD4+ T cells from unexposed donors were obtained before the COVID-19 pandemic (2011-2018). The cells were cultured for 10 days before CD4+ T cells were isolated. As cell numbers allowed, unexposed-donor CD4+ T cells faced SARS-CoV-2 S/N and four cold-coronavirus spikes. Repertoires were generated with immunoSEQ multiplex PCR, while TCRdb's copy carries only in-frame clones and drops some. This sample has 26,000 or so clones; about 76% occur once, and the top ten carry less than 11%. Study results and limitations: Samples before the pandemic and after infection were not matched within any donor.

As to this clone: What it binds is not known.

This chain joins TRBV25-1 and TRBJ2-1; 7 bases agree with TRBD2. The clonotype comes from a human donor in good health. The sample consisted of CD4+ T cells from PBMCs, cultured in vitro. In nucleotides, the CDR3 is TGTGCCAGCATTTTCCTAGCGGAGAACAATGAGCAGTTCTTC. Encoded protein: CASIFLAENNEQFF.